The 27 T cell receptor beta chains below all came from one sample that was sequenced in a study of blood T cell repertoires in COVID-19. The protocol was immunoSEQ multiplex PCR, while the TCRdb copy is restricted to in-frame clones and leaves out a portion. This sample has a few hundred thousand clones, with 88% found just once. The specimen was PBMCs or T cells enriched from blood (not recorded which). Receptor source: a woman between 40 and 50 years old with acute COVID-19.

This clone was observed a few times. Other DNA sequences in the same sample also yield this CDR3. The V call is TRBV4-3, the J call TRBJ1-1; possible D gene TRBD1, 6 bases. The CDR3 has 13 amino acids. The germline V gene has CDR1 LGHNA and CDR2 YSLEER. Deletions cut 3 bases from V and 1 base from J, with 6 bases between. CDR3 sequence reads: CASSQDRNTEAFF. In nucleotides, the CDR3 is TGCGCCAGCAGCCAGGACAGGAACACTGAAGCTTTCTTT.

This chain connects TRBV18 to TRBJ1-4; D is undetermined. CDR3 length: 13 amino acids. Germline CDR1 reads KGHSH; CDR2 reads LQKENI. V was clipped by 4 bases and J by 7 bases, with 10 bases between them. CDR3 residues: CASSRLESEKLFF. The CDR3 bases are TGTGCCAGCTCACGACTGGAGAGTGAAAAACTGTTTTTT.

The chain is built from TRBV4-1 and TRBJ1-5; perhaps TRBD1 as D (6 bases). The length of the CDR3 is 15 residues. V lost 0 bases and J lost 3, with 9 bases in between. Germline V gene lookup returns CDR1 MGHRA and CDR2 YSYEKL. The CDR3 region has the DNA TGCGCCAGCAGCCAAGATGACAGGCTCAATCAGCCCCAGCATTTT. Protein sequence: CASSQDDRLNQPQHF.

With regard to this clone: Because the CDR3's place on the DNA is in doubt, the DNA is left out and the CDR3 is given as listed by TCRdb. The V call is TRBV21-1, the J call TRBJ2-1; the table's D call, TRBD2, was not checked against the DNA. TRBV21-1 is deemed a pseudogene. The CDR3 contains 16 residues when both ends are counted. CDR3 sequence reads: CASSKFGEGAYNEQFF.

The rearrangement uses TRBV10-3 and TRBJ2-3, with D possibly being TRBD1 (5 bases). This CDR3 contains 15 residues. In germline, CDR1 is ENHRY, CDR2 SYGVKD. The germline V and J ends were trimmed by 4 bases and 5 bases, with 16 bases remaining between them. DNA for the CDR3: TGTGCCATCAGTGCAGGGCTGGCAGAAGGAGATACGCAGTATTTT. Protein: CAISAGLAEGDTQYF.

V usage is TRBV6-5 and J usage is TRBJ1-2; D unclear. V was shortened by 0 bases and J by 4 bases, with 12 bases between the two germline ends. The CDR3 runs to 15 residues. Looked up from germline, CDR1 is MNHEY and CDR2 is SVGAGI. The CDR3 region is CASSYSSTTVYGYTF. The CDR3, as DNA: TGTGCCAGCAGTTACTCGTCCACCACGGTCTATGGCTACACCTTC.

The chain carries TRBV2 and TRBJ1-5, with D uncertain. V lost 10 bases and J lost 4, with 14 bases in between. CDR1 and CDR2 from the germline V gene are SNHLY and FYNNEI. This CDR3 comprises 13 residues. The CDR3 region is CATSGNFNQPQHF. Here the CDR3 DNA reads TGTGCCACTTCGGGTAACTTTAATCAGCCCCAGCATTTT.

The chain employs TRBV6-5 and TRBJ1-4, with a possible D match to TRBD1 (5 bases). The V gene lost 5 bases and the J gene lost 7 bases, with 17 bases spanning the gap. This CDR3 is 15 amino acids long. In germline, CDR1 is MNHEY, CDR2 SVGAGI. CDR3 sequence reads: CASSPYLPGSEKLFF. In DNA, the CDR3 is TGTGCCAGCAGTCCTTATCTCCCAGGGTCTGAAAAACTGTTTTTT.

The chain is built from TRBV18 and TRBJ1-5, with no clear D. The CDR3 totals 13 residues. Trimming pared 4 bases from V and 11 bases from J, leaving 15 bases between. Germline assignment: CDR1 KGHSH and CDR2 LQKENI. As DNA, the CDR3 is TGTGCCAGCTCACGCTCGGAGCGGGCGACCCAGCATTTT. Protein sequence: CASSRSERATQHF.

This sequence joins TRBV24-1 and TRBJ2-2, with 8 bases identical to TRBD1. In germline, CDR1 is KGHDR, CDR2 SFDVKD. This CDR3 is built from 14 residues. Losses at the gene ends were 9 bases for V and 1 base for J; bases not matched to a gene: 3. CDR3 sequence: CATEDRVNTGELFF. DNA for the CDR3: TGTGCCACCGAGGACAGGGTGAACACCGGGGAGCTGTTTTTT.

In DNA form, the CDR3 reads TGTGCCAGCTCACAACAGACCGGGACAGAAGGAAACACCATATATTTT. Protein product: CASSQQTGTEGNTIYF. The chain uses TRBV18 and TRBJ1-3; the match to TRBD1 covers 7 bases. The trim removed 4 bases at V and 4 bases at J, leaving 10 bases unmatched. Germline loops: CDR1 KGHSH, CDR2 LQKENI. CDR3 length: 16 residues.

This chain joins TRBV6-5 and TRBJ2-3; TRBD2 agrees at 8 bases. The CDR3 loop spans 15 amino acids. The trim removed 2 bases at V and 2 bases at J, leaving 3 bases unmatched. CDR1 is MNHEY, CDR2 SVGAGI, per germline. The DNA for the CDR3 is TGTGCCAGCAGTTACGAGCGGGAGTCCACAGATACGCAGTATTTT. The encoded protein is CASSYERESTDTQYF.

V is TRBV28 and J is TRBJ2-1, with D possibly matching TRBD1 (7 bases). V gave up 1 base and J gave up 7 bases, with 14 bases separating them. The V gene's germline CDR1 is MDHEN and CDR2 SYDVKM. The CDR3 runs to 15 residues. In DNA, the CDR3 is TGTGCCAGCAGTTTATCAGGGGGGCGTGGAAATGAGCAGTTCTTC. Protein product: CASSLSGGRGNEQFF.

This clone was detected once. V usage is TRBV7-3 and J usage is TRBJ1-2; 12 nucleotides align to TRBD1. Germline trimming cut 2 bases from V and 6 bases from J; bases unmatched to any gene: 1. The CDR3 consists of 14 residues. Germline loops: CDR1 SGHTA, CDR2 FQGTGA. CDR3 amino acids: CASSLGTGGHGYTF. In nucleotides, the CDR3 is TGTGCCAGCAGCTTAGGGACAGGGGGCCATGGCTACACCTTC.

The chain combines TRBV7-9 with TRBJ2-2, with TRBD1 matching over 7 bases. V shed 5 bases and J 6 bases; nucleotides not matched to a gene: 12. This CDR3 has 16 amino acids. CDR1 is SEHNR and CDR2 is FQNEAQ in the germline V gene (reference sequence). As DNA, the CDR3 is TGTGCCAGCAGCCTCACAGGGGCCGGCCTCGCCGGGGAGCTGTTTTTT. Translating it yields CASSLTGAGLAGELFF.

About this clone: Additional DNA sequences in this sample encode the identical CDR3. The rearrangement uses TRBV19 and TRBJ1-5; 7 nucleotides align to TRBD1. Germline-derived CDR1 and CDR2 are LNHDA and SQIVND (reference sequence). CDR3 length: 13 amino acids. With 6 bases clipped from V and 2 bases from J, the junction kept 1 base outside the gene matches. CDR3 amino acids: CASRGQGNQPQHF. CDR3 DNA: TGTGCCAGTAGAGGACAGGGCAATCAGCCCCAGCATTTT.

This chain's CDR3 is CATRTRQGASPLHF. Written as DNA, the CDR3 is TGTGCCACCCGGACTCGACAGGGGGCTTCACCCCTCCACTTT. The chain carries TRBV10-3 and TRBJ1-6, with 10 nucleotides matching TRBD1. Germline V CDR1 and CDR2: ENHRY, SYGVKD. The junction had 9 bases not matched to a gene; V was cut back by 10 bases and J by 9 bases. CDR3 length equals 14 residues.

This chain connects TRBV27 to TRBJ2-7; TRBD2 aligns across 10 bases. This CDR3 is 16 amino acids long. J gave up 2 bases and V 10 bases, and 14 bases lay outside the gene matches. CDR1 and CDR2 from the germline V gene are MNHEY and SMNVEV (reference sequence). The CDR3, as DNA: TGTGCCATCCGGAGGGCTAGCGGGAGAGGCGCCTACGAGCAGTACTTC. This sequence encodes CAIRRASGRGAYEQYF.

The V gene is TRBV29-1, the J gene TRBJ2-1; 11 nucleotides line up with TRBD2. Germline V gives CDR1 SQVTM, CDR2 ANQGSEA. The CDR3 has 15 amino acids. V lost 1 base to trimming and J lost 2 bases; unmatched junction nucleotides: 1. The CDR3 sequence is CSVEGSGRAYNEQFF. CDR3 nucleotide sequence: TGCAGCGTTGAAGGTAGCGGGAGGGCCTACAATGAGCAGTTCTTC.

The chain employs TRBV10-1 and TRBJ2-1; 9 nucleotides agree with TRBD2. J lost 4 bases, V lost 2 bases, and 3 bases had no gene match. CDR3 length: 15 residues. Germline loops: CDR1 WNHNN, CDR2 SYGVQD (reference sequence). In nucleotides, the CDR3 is TGCGCCAGCAGTGAGCTAGCGGGACAGTACAATGAGCAGTTCTTC. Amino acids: CASSELAGQYNEQFF.

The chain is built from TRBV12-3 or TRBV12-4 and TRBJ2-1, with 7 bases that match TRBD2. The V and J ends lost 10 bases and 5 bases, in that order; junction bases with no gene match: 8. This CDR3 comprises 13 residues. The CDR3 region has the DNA TGTGCCACAAACCCGGGGGGAAACAATGAGCAGTTCTTC. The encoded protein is CATNPGGNNEQFF.

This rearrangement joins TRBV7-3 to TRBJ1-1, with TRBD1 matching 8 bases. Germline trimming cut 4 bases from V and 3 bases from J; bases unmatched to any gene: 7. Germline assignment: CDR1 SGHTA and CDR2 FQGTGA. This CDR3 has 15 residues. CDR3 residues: CASSSRGRGDTEAFF. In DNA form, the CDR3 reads TGTGCCAGCAGCTCCAGGGGGCGCGGGGACACTGAAGCTTTCTTT.

This CDR3 reads CASSARQGTEETQYF. CDR3 nucleotide sequence: TGTGCCAGCAGCGCAAGACAGGGGACGGAGGAGACCCAGTACTTC. The chain couples TRBV7-6 to TRBJ2-5; 8 bases are shared with TRBD1. V dropped 5 bases and J dropped 5; count of bases not matched to a gene: 10. This CDR3 region has 15 residues. Germline V gene lookup returns CDR1 SGHVS and CDR2 FNYEAQ. Full variable domain (remainder filled in from reference TRBV7-6 and TRBJ2-5): GAGVSQSPRYKVTKRGQDVALRCDPISGHVSLYWYRQALGQGPEFLTYFNYEAQQDKSGLPNDRFSAERPEGSISTLTIQRTEQRDSAMYRCASSARQGTEETQYFGPGTRLLVL.

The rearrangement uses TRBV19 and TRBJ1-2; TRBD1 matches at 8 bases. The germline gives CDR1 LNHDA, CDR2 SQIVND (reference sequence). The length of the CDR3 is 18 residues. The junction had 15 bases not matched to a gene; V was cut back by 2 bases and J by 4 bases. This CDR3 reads CASSIKGSNQGASYGYTF. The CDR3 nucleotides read TGTGCCAGTAGTATAAAAGGCAGCAATCAGGGGGCTTCCTATGGCTACACCTTC.

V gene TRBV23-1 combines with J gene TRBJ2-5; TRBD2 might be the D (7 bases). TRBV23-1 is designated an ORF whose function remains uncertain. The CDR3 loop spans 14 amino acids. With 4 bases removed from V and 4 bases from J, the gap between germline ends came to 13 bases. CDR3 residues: CASSPNREGETQYF. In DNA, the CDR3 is TGCGCCAGCAGTCCAAACAGGGAGGGAGAGACCCAGTACTTC.

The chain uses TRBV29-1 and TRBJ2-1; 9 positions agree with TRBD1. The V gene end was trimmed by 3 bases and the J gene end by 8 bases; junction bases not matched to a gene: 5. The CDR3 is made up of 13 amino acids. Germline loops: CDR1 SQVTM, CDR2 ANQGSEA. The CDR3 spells CSVEGDRAYEQFF. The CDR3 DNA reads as TGCAGCGTTGAGGGGGACAGGGCTTATGAGCAGTTCTTC.

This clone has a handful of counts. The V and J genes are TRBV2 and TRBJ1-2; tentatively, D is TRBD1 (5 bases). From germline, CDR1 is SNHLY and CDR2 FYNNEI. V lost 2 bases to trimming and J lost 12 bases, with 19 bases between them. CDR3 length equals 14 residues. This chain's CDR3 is CASSEMGGTMAHTF. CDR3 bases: TGTGCCAGCAGTGAAATGGGGGGAACTATGGCTCACACCTTC.